Here is one T cell receptor beta chain with its context. V lost 7 bases to trimming and J lost 0 bases, with 6 bases between them. Germline V gene data show CDR1 as SNHLY and CDR2 as FYNNEI. CDR3 size: 12 residues. The data belong to a study of blood T cell repertoires in COVID-19. Measured with immunoSEQ multiplex PCR; TCRdb has only the in-frame clones, and not every one. The sample has roughly 250,000 clones, 80% to 85% seen once. This rearrangement joins TRBV2 to TRBJ1-1, with D hard to call. This receptor was identified in a woman in her sixties with active or convalescent COVID-19. Material for sequencing was peripheral blood. CDR3 in amino acids: CASILVNTEAFF. The CDR3 nucleotides are TGTGCCAGCATACTTGTGAACACTGAAGCTTTCTTT. The whole variable domain, remainder taken from reference TRBV2 and TRBJ1-1, is EPEVTQTPSHQVTQMGQEVILRCVPISNHLYFYWYRQILGQKVEFLVSFYNNEISEKSEIFDDQFSVERPDGSNFTLKIRSTKLEDSAMYFCASILVNTEAFFGQGTRLTVV.